Listed below are T cell receptor beta chains from one sample, sequenced in a study of blood T cell repertoires in COVID-19. TCRdb's copy holds only in-frame clones and misses some; the assay was immunoSEQ multiplex PCR. Counted here are roughly 150,000 clones, 80% to 90% occurring once; the ten biggest clones make up about 7.7%. The sample was PBMCs or T cells enriched from blood (not recorded which). Receptors originate from a middle-aged man who had recovered from COVID-19. Both conserved end residues are part of each CDR3. The D gene is left open where the match is weak. Clone size, where shown, is once, few, many, or a class for clones that have expanded.

d_call: -
v_call: TRBV10-2
clone_size: -
j_call: TRBJ1-2
cdr3_aa: CATARDSYGYTF
cdr3_nt: TGCGCCACCGCACGGGACTCCTATGGCTACACCTTC

d_call: -
v_call: TRBV24-1
clone_size: once
j_call: TRBJ2-3
cdr3_aa: CATSNRFAGTDTQYF
cdr3_nt: TGTGCCACCAGCAACAGGTTCGCCGGCACAGATACGCAGTATTTT

d_call: -
v_call: TRBV28
clone_size: -
j_call: TRBJ2-4
cdr3_aa: CASSSHGTNKNIQYF
cdr3_nt: TGTGCCAGCAGTTCCCATGGGACAAACAAAAACATTCAGTACTTC

d_call: TRBD1
v_call: TRBV5-4
clone_size: -
j_call: TRBJ2-7
cdr3_aa: CASSGDSTEQYF
cdr3_nt: TGTGCCAGCAGCGGGGACAGTACCGAGCAGTACTTC

d_call: -
v_call: TRBV15
clone_size: -
j_call: TRBJ2-1
cdr3_aa: CATSRDINEQFF
cdr3_nt: TGTGCCACCAGCAGAGATATCAATGAGCAGTTCTTC

d_call: -
v_call: TRBV30
clone_size: -
j_call: TRBJ1-3
cdr3_aa: CAWSVNSGNTIYF
cdr3_nt: TGTGCCTGGAGTGTTAACTCTGGAAACACCATATATTTT

d_call: TRBD1
v_call: TRBV11-2
clone_size: -
j_call: TRBJ1-2
cdr3_aa: CASSLLAAGGYYGYTF
cdr3_nt: TGTGCCAGCAGCTTACTGGCGGCAGGGGGCTACTATGGCTACACCTTC

d_call: -
v_call: TRBV6-2/TRBV6-3
clone_size: -
j_call: TRBJ2-7
cdr3_aa: CASSLGNADYEQYF
cdr3_nt: TGTGCCAGCAGTCTCGGCAACGCGGACTACGAGCAGTACTTC

d_call: -
v_call: TRBV6-5
clone_size: -
j_call: TRBJ2-4
cdr3_aa: CASGAQALAKNIQYF
cdr3_nt: TGTGCCAGCGGGGCACAGGCTCTAGCCAAAAACATTCAGTACTTC

d_call: -
v_call: TRBV9
clone_size: -
j_call: TRBJ1-1
cdr3_aa: CASSAETVTEAFF
cdr3_nt: TGTGCCAGCAGCGCGGAGACCGTCACTGAAGCTTTCTTT

d_call: TRBD2
v_call: TRBV7-2
clone_size: -
j_call: TRBJ2-2
cdr3_aa: CASTPQSLAGYTGELFF
cdr3_nt: TGTGCCAGCACCCCCCAATCGCTAGCGGGGTATACCGGGGAGCTGTTTTTT

d_call: TRBD1
v_call: TRBV9
clone_size: -
j_call: TRBJ1-2
cdr3_aa: CASTPGQDNYGYTF
cdr3_nt: TGTGCCAGCACTCCGGGACAGGATAACTATGGCTACACCTTC

d_call: TRBD1
v_call: TRBV3-1/TRBV3-2
clone_size: few
j_call: TRBJ2-1
cdr3_aa: CASSLRTGATYNEQFF
cdr3_nt: TGTGCCAGCAGCCTACGGACAGGGGCAACCTACAATGAGCAGTTCTTC

d_call: -
v_call: TRBV7-9
clone_size: -
j_call: TRBJ1-1
cdr3_aa: CASSFRQVENTEAFF
cdr3_nt: TGTGCCAGCAGCTTCCGGCAGGTAGAGAACACTGAAGCTTTCTTT

d_call: -
v_call: TRBV5-6
clone_size: -
j_call: TRBJ1-2
cdr3_aa: CASSSKGVDGYTF
cdr3_nt: TGTGCCAGCAGCTCAAAAGGGGTGGATGGCTACACCTTC

d_call: TRBD1
v_call: TRBV6-1
clone_size: -
j_call: TRBJ1-6
cdr3_aa: CASSERVRTGVAPLHF
cdr3_nt: TGTGCCAGCAGTGAACGTGTTAGGACAGGGGTAGCACCCCTCCACTTT

d_call: TRBD1
v_call: TRBV14
clone_size: -
j_call: TRBJ2-1
cdr3_aa: CASSQIGTGLHEQFF
cdr3_nt: TGTGCCAGCAGCCAAATAGGGACAGGGTTGCATGAGCAGTTCTTC

d_call: TRBD1
v_call: TRBV5-8
clone_size: -
j_call: TRBJ2-7
cdr3_aa: CASSLVWDREYEQYF
cdr3_nt: TGTGCCAGCAGCTTGGTATGGGACAGGGAGTACGAGCAGTACTTC

d_call: TRBD2
v_call: TRBV18
clone_size: -
j_call: TRBJ2-5
cdr3_aa: CASSPRQTSGGYETQYF
cdr3_nt: TGTGCCAGCTCACCCCGTCAGACTAGCGGGGGGTATGAGACCCAGTACTTC

d_call: -
v_call: TRBV10-3
clone_size: once
j_call: TRBJ2-5
cdr3_aa: CAISERGETQYF
cdr3_nt: TGTGCCATCAGTGAGCGAGGAGAGACCCAGTACTTC

d_call: -
v_call: TRBV6-5
clone_size: -
j_call: TRBJ1-5
cdr3_aa: CASSYSNQGNQPQHF
cdr3_nt: TGTGCCAGCAGTTACTCGAATCAGGGTAATCAGCCCCAGCATTTT

d_call: -
v_call: TRBV4-1
clone_size: -
j_call: TRBJ2-5
cdr3_aa: CASSQLEGAAQETQYF
cdr3_nt: TGCGCCAGCAGCCAACTGGAGGGGGCTGCACAAGAGACCCAGTACTTC

d_call: -
v_call: TRBV5-1
clone_size: -
j_call: TRBJ1-1
cdr3_aa: CASSFSGYTEAFF
cdr3_nt: TGCGCCAGCAGCTTTTCAGGGTACACTGAAGCTTTCTTT

d_call: -
v_call: TRBV7-6
clone_size: -
j_call: TRBJ2-1
cdr3_aa: CASSLVGGEVYNEQFF
cdr3_nt: TGTGCCAGCAGCTTAGTCGGGGGTGAAGTCTACAATGAGCAGTTCTTC

d_call: TRBD2
v_call: TRBV5-1
clone_size: many
j_call: TRBJ2-5
cdr3_aa: CASSTPTGGRETQYF
cdr3_nt: TGCGCCAGCAGCACCCCAACGGGGGGGAGAGAGACCCAGTACTTC

d_call: TRBD1
v_call: TRBV5-1
clone_size: few
j_call: TRBJ1-1
cdr3_aa: CASSLGRGLAFF
cdr3_nt: TGCGCCAGCAGCCTGGGTAGGGGGCTTGCTTTCTTT

d_call: -
v_call: TRBV30
clone_size: -
j_call: TRBJ2-2
cdr3_aa: CACTGVPGELFF
cdr3_nt: TGTGCCTGCACAGGAGTCCCCGGGGAGCTGTTTTTT

d_call: -
v_call: TRBV29-1
clone_size: -
j_call: TRBJ1-5
cdr3_aa: CSAASGGNQPQHF
cdr3_nt: TGCAGCGCCGCCTCAGGGGGCAATCAGCCCCAGCATTTT

d_call: TRBD1
v_call: TRBV18
clone_size: -
j_call: TRBJ1-2
cdr3_aa: CASSPQGADYGYTF
cdr3_nt: TGTGCCAGCTCACCACAGGGGGCAGACTATGGCTACACCTTC

d_call: -
v_call: TRBV2
clone_size: -
j_call: TRBJ2-1
cdr3_aa: CASSEDRSSYNEQFF
cdr3_nt: TGTGCCAGCAGTGAAGATAGGAGCTCCTACAATGAGCAGTTCTTC

d_call: -
v_call: TRBV7-6
clone_size: -
j_call: TRBJ1-1
cdr3_aa: CASSLEQNTEAFF
cdr3_nt: TGTGCCAGCAGCTTAGAACAGAACACTGAAGCTTTCTTT

d_call: TRBD1
v_call: TRBV14
clone_size: -
j_call: TRBJ1-2
cdr3_aa: CASSHGSRGLGGYTF
cdr3_nt: TGTGCCAGCAGCCATGGTTCCAGGGGGCTAGGCGGCTACACCTTC

d_call: TRBD1
v_call: TRBV5-4
clone_size: -
j_call: TRBJ1-2
cdr3_aa: CASSFWTGNYGYTF
cdr3_nt: TGTGCCAGCAGTTTTTGGACAGGGAACTATGGCTACACCTTC

d_call: TRBD1
v_call: TRBV15
clone_size: -
j_call: TRBJ1-2
cdr3_aa: CATSMGTGLDYGYTF
cdr3_nt: TGTGCCACCAGCATGGGGACAGGACTCGACTATGGCTACACCTTC

d_call: -
v_call: TRBV10-2
clone_size: -
j_call: TRBJ1-5
cdr3_aa: CASKGRGNQPQHF
cdr3_nt: TGCGCCAGCAAAGGCAGGGGTAACCAGCCCCAGCATTTT

d_call: -
v_call: TRBV6-1
clone_size: -
j_call: TRBJ1-2
cdr3_aa: CASSEGLAGGYTF
cdr3_nt: TGTGCCAGCAGTGAAGGGTTGGCAGGCGGCTACACCTTC

d_call: TRBD1
v_call: TRBV28
clone_size: few
j_call: TRBJ1-1
cdr3_aa: CASGGQFVAFF
cdr3_nt: TGTGCCAGCGGGGGACAGTTCGTAGCTTTCTTT

d_call: TRBD1
v_call: TRBV19
clone_size: -
j_call: TRBJ1-6
cdr3_aa: CASSLDRVNSPLHF
cdr3_nt: TGTGCCAGTAGCCTGGACAGGGTTAATTCACCCCTCCACTTT

d_call: TRBD1
v_call: TRBV29-1
clone_size: -
j_call: TRBJ1-2
cdr3_aa: CSVGQGWSTDYGYTF
cdr3_nt: TGCAGCGTTGGACAGGGTTGGTCTACGGACTATGGCTACACCTTC

d_call: -
v_call: TRBV6-5
clone_size: -
j_call: TRBJ2-5
cdr3_aa: CASSRRTAETQYF
cdr3_nt: TGTGCCAGCAGTCGCCGGACAGCAGAGACCCAGTACTTC

d_call: TRBD1
v_call: TRBV5-1
clone_size: -
j_call: TRBJ1-4
cdr3_aa: CASSPRRDRALLFF
cdr3_nt: TGCGCCAGCAGCCCCCGGAGGGACAGGGCTTTACTGTTTTTT

d_call: TRBD2
v_call: TRBV29-1
clone_size: -
j_call: TRBJ2-1
cdr3_aa: CSIWTALERGVYNEQFF
cdr3_nt: TGCAGCATTTGGACTGCCTTGGAGCGGGGGGTCTACAATGAGCAGTTCTTC

d_call: -
v_call: TRBV19
clone_size: -
j_call: TRBJ1-5
cdr3_aa: CASSIYRQPQHF
cdr3_nt: TGTGCCAGTAGTATATATCGTCAGCCCCAGCATTTT

d_call: -
v_call: TRBV19
clone_size: -
j_call: TRBJ1-6
cdr3_aa: CASTIGGRNNSPLHF
cdr3_nt: TGTGCCAGTACCATCGGGGGACGGAATAATTCACCCCTCCACTTT